One and the same sample provided the 19 T cell receptor beta chains below, sequenced in a study of T cell responses to AZD1222 COVID-19 vaccine. Generated by immunoSEQ multiplex PCR, the TCRdb table keeps only in-frame clones and is missing some. The sample shows around 70,000 clones, 86% of them seen only once. This sample comprised peripheral blood, obtained on day 0 of AZD1222 vaccination. These receptors all come from an adult in good health.

The chain links TRBV9 to TRBJ2-1, with TRBD2 identical over 13 bases. With V trimmed by 4 bases and J by 7 bases, 5 bases remained unmatched. From germline, CDR1 is SGDLS and CDR2 YYNGEE. The CDR3 contains 15 residues. CDR3 region: CASSTGLAGVNEQFF. In DNA form, the CDR3 reads TGTGCCAGCAGCACCGGACTAGCGGGAGTAAATGAGCAGTTCTTC.

The V and J genes are TRBV19 and TRBJ1-2; 10 bases line up with TRBD1. This CDR3 contains 15 residues. The germline CDR1 and CDR2 sequences are LNHDA and SQIVND (reference sequence). V gave up 9 bases and J gave up 2 bases; unmatched junction bases: 9. The CDR3 is CASGTGATMNYGYTF. Written as DNA, the CDR3 is TGTGCCAGCGGGACAGGGGCGACTATGAACTATGGCTACACCTTC. Filled out from reference TRBV19 and TRBJ1-2, the complete variable domain reads DGGITQSPKYLFRKEGQNVTLSCEQNLNHDAMYWYRQDPGQGLRLIYYSQIVNDFQKGDIAEGYSVSREKKESFPLTVTSAQKNPTAFYLCASGTGATMNYGYTFGSGTRLTVV.

This clone was observed a single time. The chain carries TRBV18 and TRBJ2-7; the match to TRBD2 covers 11 bases. There are 14 residues in the CDR3. V lost 2 bases to trimming and J lost 5 bases; unmatched junction nucleotides: 2. Looked up from germline, CDR1 is KGHSH and CDR2 is LQKENI. The CDR3, as DNA: TGTGCCAGCTCACCAACTAGCGGGAGTAACGAGCAGTACTTC. It yields the protein CASSPTSGSNEQYF. The full variable domain, completed using reference TRBV18 and TRBJ2-7, is NAGVMQNPRHLVRRRGQEARLRCSPMKGHSHVYWYRQLPEEGLKFMVYLQKENIIDESGMPKERFSAEFPKEGPSILRIQQVVRGDSAAYFCASSPTSGSNEQYFGPGTRLTVT.

This chain links TRBV3-1 (or the pseudogene TRBV3-2) with TRBJ2-3; a weak D match, TRBD2 (5 bases). The V gene lost 2 bases and the J gene lost 2 bases, with 11 bases spanning the gap. Germline V gives CDR1 LGHDT, CDR2 YNNKEL (reference sequence). The CDR3 covers 15 residues. The CDR3 is CASSQRTGSTDTQYF. As DNA, the CDR3 is TGTGCCAGCAGCCAAAGGACGGGGTCCACAGATACGCAGTATTTT.

The rearrangement joins TRBV4-1 to TRBJ1-1; D is uncertain. The germline CDR1 and CDR2 sequences are MGHRA and YSYEKL. CDR3 length: 15 amino acids. Deletions cut 0 bases from V and 2 bases from J, with 10 bases between. The CDR3 sequence: CASSQEGWGNTEAFF. DNA for the CDR3: TGCGCCAGCAGCCAAGAAGGGTGGGGAAACACTGAAGCTTTCTTT.

CDR3: CASSYYTGELFF. In DNA, the CDR3 is TGTGCCAGCAGTTATTACACCGGGGAGCTGTTTTTT. This chain joins TRBV28 and TRBJ2-2; D is ambiguous. The CDR3 loop spans 12 amino acids. V shed 4 bases and J shed 3 bases, with 3 bases lying between them. The germline V gene has CDR1 MDHEN and CDR2 SYDVKM.

The chain combines TRBV6-5 with TRBJ2-3; D may be TRBD2 (6 bases). Trimming cost V 6 bases and J 2 bases, with 12 bases left between them. The CDR3 totals 14 residues. Germline V gene lookup returns CDR1 MNHEY and CDR2 SVGAGI. The CDR3 DNA follows: TGTGCCAGCAGGCCTGGACTATCCACAGATACGCAGTATTTT. Translation: CASRPGLSTDTQYF.

The gene calls are TRBV14 and TRBJ1-2, with 8 nucleotides matching TRBD1. Germline-derived CDR1 and CDR2 are SGHDN and FVKESK. CDR3 length equals 15 residues. The ends lost 0 bases at V and 8 bases at J; junction bases unmatched: 8. The CDR3 DNA sequence: TGTGCCAGCAGCCAAGAGGAGACAGGGGTTGGCGGCTACACCTTC. Protein sequence: CASSQEETGVGGYTF.

The chain links TRBV14 to TRBJ2-7, with 9 bases fitting TRBD2. CDR3 size: 15 residues. The trim removed 8 bases at V and 5 bases at J, leaving 13 bases unmatched. Looked up from germline, CDR1 is SGHDN and CDR2 is FVKESK. In nucleotides, the CDR3 is TGTGCCAGCCTTGGGAAAGCGGGGGGCCGGGACGAGCAGTACTTC. Residues: CASLGKAGGRDEQYF.

The CDR3: CAIGTNTEAFF. The CDR3 coding sequence is TGTGCCATCGGGACGAACACTGAAGCTTTCTTT. The chain couples TRBV2 to TRBJ1-1, with a possible D match to TRBD1 (5 bases). The CDR3 loop spans 11 amino acids. V was clipped by 10 bases and J by 1 base, with 7 bases between them. CDR1 and CDR2 (germline): SNHLY, FYNNEI.

This clone was recorded only once. The chain uses TRBV24-1 and TRBJ2-1, with TRBD1 identical over 8 bases. The CDR3 sequence is 16 residues long. Looked up from germline, CDR1 is KGHDR and CDR2 is SFDVKD. The V segment lost 4 bases and the J segment 8 bases; nucleotides outside the gene matches: 12. CDR3 nucleotides: TGTGCCACCAGTGACCCTGGACAGGGCGAGGAGGATGAGCAGTTCTTC. Protein: CATSDPGQGEEDEQFF.

This chain connects TRBV19 to TRBJ1-2; 7 bases fit TRBD1. The CDR3 has 15 residues. Losses at the gene ends were 6 bases for V and 7 bases for J; bases not matched to a gene: 14. The germline V gene encodes CDR1 LNHDA and CDR2 SQIVND (reference sequence). Here the CDR3 DNA reads TGTGCCAGTAGCGAGCGACAGGGCCTGTCGGGTGGCTACACCTTC. Translating gives CASSERQGLSGGYTF.

This chain uses TRBV6-4 with TRBJ1-5; 7 bases match TRBD1. The CDR3 has 15 residues. V lost 3 bases to trimming and J lost 4 bases; unmatched junction nucleotides: 6. The germline V gene encodes CDR1 MRHNA and CDR2 SNTAGT. The CDR3 is CASSDEAGGNQPQHF. The CDR3 bases are TGTGCCAGCAGTGATGAGGCAGGGGGAAATCAGCCCCAGCATTTT.

This clone was counted only a few times. V gene TRBV11-1 combines with J gene TRBJ1-3; 7 nucleotides agree with TRBD1. Unmatched junction bases numbered 5, after V lost 5 bases and J lost 1 base. Germline lookup yields CDR1 SGHAT and CDR2 FQDESV (reference sequence). This CDR3 spans 15 amino acids. The CDR3 region has the DNA TGTGCCAGCAGCGGACACAGGGGTTCTGGAAACACCATATATTTT. It yields the protein CASSGHRGSGNTIYF.

The sample holds one count of this clone. CDR3 sequence: CASSQNRVGNQPQHF. CDR3 sequence (DNA): TGTGCCAGCAGCCAAAACAGGGTTGGGAATCAGCCCCAGCATTTT. The chain employs TRBV16 and TRBJ1-5, with D perhaps TRBD1 (6 bases). Looked up from germline, CDR1 is KGHSY and CDR2 is FQNENV. This CDR3 is 15 amino acids long. V was pared by 2 bases and J by 4 bases, with 12 bases between.

The chain has TRBV13 and TRBJ1-1; 7 bases fit TRBD1. The V and J ends lost 0 bases and 0 bases, in that order; junction bases with no gene match: 4. The CDR3 has 16 residues. Germline V gives CDR1 PRHDT, CDR2 FYEKMQ (reference sequence). In nucleotides, the CDR3 is TGTGCCAGCAGCTTAGGCAGGGGGTTTATGAACACTGAAGCTTTCTTT. It is translated as CASSLGRGFMNTEAFF. The whole variable domain, filled in from reference TRBV13 and TRBJ1-1, reads AAGVIQSPRHLIKEKRETATLKCYPIPRHDTVYWYQQGPGQDPQFLISFYEKMQSDKGSIPDRFSAQQFSDYHSELNMSSLELGDSALYFCASSLGRGFMNTEAFFGQGTRLTVV.

This clone came up once. The gene calls are TRBV10-3 and TRBJ2-1, with TRBD1 as a possible D gene (6 bases). The V end lost 4 bases, the J end lost 5 bases, and 12 bases lay between the germline ends. This CDR3 contains 14 residues. Germline values: CDR1 ENHRY, CDR2 SYGVKD. In DNA, the CDR3 is TGTGCCATCAGTGCGACAGAGGGGGACAATGAGCAGTTCTTC. This gives the protein CAISATEGDNEQFF.

The chain joins TRBV5-4 to TRBJ2-2; no reliable D call. This CDR3 has 14 residues. Trimming removed 3 bases from V and 4 bases from J, with 10 bases in between. Germline values: CDR1 SGHNT, CDR2 YYREEE (reference sequence). The CDR3 sequence: CASSSKHVTGELFF. CDR3 bases: TGTGCCAGCAGCTCTAAACACGTCACCGGGGAGCTGTTTTTT.

This rearrangement joins TRBV6-2 or TRBV6-3 to TRBJ2-5; 11 bases align to TRBD2. Trimming took 2 bases from V and 4 from J; bases not matched to a gene: 3. CDR1 and CDR2 from the germline V gene are MNHEY and SVGEGT. The CDR3 has 15 amino acids. The CDR3 here is CASSYGLAGGETQYF. CDR3 nucleotide sequence: TGTGCCAGCAGTTACGGGCTAGCGGGAGGAGAGACCCAGTACTTC.